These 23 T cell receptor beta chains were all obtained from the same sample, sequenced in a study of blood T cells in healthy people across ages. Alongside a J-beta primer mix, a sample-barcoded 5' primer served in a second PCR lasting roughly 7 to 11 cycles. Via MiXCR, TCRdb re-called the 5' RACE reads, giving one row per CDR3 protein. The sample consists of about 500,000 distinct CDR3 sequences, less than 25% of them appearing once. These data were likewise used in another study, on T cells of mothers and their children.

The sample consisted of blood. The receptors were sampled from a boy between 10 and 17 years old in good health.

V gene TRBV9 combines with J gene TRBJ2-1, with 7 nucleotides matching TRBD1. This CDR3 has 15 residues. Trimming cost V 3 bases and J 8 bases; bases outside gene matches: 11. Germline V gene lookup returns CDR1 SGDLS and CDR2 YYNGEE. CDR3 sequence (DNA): TGTGCCAGCAGCGCCCCCCAGGGGGATTGGTATGAGCAGTTCTTC. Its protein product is CASSAPQGDWYEQFF.

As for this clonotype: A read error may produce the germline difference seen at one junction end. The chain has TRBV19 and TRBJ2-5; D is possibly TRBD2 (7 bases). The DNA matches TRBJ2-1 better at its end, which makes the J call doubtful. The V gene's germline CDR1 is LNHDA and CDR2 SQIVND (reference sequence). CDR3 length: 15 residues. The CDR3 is CASSIAGGAYKEQFF. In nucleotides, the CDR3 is TGTGCCAGTAGTATAGCTGGGGGGGCCTACAAAGAGCAGTTCTTC.

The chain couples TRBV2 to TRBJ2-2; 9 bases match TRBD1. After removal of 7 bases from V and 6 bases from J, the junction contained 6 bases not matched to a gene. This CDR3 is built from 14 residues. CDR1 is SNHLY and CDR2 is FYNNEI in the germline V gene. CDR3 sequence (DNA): TGTGCCAGCACGTCGGGACAGGGCTCCGGGGAGCTGTTTTTT. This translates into CASTSGQGSGELFF. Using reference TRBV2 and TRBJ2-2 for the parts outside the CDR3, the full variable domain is EPEVTQTPSHQVTQMGQEVILRCVPISNHLYFYWYRQILGQKVEFLVSFYNNEISEKSEIFDDQFSVERPDGSNFTLKIRSTKLEDSAMYFCASTSGQGSGELFFGEGSRLTVL.

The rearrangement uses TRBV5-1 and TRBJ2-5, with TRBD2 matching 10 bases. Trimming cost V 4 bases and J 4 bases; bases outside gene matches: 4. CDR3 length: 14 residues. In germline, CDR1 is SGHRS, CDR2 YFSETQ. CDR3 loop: CASSPAGGRETQYF. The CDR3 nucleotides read TGCGCCAGCAGCCCAGCGGGAGGGAGAGAGACCCAGTACTTC.

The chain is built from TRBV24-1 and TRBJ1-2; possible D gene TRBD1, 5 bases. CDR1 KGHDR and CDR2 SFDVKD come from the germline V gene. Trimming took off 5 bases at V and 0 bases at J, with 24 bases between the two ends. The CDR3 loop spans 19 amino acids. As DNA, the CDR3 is TGTGCCACCAGTGCAGCCGACCATCCGGGACTGTTAGCTAACTATGGCTACACCTTC. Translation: CATSAADHPGLLANYGYTF.

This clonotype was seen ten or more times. The DNA of the CDR3 is TGTGCCATCAGTGGACAGGGTAGCTCACCCCTCCACTTT. Translated: CAISGQGSSPLHF. The genes are TRBV10-3 and TRBJ1-6, with 7 bases lining up with TRBD1. After removal of 4 bases from V and 10 bases from J, the junction contained 4 bases not matched to a gene. This CDR3 has 13 amino acids. Germline V gene sequence: CDR1 ENHRY, CDR2 SYGVKD.

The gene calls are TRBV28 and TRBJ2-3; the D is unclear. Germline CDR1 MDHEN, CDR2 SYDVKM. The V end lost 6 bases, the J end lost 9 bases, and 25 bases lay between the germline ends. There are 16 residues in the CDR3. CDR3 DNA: TGTGCCAGCAGGACCCCTACCTCACGCCACCCTGGAACGCAGTATTTT. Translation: CASRTPTSRHPGTQYF. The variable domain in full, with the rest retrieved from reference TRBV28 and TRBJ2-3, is DVKVTQSSRYLVKRTGEKVFLECVQDMDHENMFWYRQDPGLGLRLIYFSYDVKMKEKGDIPEGYSVSREKKERFSLILESASTNQTSMYLCASRTPTSRHPGTQYFGPGTRLTVL.

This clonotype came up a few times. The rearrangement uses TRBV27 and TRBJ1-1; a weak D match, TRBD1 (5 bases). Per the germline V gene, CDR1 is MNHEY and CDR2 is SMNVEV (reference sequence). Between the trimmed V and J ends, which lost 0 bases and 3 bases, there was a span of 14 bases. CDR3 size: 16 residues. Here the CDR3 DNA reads TGTGCCAGCAGTTTATCGCGAGGGGCTAGGGACACTGAAGCTTTCTTT. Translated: CASSLSRGARDTEAFF.

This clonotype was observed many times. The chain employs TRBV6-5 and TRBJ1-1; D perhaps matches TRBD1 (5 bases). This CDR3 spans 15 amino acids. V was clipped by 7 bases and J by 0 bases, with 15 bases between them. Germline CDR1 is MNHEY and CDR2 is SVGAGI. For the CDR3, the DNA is TGTGCCAGCACGCTGCGCGGGACGGTGAACACTGAAGCTTTCTTT. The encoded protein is CASTLRGTVNTEAFF.

The CDR3 sequence: CASQDSPREQYF. CDR3 sequence (DNA): TGTGCCAGTCAGGACAGCCCACGCGAGCAGTACTTC. The chain has TRBV6-1 and TRBJ2-7; possible D gene TRBD1, 6 bases. Trimming took off 9 bases at V and 6 bases at J, with 15 bases between the two ends. The germline V gene encodes CDR1 MNHNS and CDR2 SASEGT. CDR3 length: 12 residues.

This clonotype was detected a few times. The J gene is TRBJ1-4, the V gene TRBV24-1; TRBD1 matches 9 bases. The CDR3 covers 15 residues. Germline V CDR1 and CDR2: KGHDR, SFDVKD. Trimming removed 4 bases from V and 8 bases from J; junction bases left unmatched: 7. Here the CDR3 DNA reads TGTGCCACCAGTGACCGGGGACAGGGAGGCGAAAAACTGTTTTTT. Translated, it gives CATSDRGQGGEKLFF.

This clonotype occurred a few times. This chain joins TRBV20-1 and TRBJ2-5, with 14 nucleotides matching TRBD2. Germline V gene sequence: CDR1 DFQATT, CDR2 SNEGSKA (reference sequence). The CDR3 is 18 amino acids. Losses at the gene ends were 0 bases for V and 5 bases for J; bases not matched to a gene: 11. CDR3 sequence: CSARDLGTSGSWGETQYF. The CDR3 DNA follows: TGCAGTGCTAGAGATTTAGGGACTAGCGGGAGTTGGGGGGAGACCCAGTACTTC.

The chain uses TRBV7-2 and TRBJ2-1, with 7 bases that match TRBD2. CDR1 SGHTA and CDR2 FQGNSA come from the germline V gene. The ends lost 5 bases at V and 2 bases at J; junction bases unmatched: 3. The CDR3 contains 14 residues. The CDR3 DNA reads TGTGCCAGCAGCAGGACTAGTACCTACAATGAGCAGTTCTTC. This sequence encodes CASSRTSTYNEQFF.

CDR3: CASTVNSGANVLTF. DNA for the CDR3: TGTGCCAGTACCGTTAACTCTGGGGCCAACGTCCTGACTTTC. The chain links TRBV7-2 to TRBJ2-6; no reliable D call. The CDR3 is 14 residues long. V was pared by 9 bases and J by 0 bases, with 9 bases between. Per the germline V gene, CDR1 is SGHTA and CDR2 is FQGNSA.

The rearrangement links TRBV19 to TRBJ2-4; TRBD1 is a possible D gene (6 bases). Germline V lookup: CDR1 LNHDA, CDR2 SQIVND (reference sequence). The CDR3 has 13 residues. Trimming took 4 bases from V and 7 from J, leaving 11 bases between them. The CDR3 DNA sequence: TGTGCCAGTAGTACCGGGACACAGAACATTCAGTACTTC. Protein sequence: CASSTGTQNIQYF.

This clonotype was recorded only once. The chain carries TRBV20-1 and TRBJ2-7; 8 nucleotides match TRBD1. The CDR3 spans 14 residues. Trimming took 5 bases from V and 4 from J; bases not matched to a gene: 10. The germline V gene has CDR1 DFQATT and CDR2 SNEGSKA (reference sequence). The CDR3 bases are TGCAGTGCTTTAGCCCCGGGACAGGCATACGAGCAGTACTTC. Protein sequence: CSALAPGQAYEQYF.

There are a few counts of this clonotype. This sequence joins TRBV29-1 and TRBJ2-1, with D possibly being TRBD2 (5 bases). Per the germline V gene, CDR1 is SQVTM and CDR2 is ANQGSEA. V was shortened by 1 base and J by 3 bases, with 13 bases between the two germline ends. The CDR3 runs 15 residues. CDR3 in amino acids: CSVEASGIHYNEQFF. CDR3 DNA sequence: TGCAGCGTTGAAGCATCGGGGATTCACTACAATGAGCAGTTCTTC.

The CDR3 DNA sequence: TGCAGTGCTTCAAGGGACACAGTGGGGGGTGAAGCTTTCTTT. Translated: CSASRDTVGGEAFF. The J gene is TRBJ1-1, the V gene TRBV20-1; D may be TRBD1 (6 bases). The germline V gene encodes CDR1 DFQATT and CDR2 SNEGSKA (reference sequence). The V end was cut by 5 bases, the J end by 7 bases, with 20 bases between. This CDR3 has 14 amino acids.

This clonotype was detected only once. This chain's CDR3 is CASPTSESRGDYEQYF. The CDR3 bases are TGTGCCAGCCCGACCTCTGAGTCGCGGGGGGACTACGAGCAGTACTTC. This chain links TRBV28 with TRBJ2-5; 8 bases are shared with TRBD2. The assigned J gene may be wrong: the sequence end matches TRBJ2-7 better. Looked up from germline, CDR1 is MDHEN and CDR2 is SYDVKM. This CDR3 region has 16 residues.

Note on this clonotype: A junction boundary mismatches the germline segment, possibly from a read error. The CDR3 DNA is TGTACCTGGCCAGGGACTAGCGGGGGGTCACCCAAAAACATTCAGTACTTC. It is translated as CTWPGTSGGSPKNIQYF. The J gene is TRBJ2-4, the V gene TRBV30, with 15 positions matching TRBD2. Per germline, CDR1 GTSNPN and CDR2 SVGIG (reference sequence). This CDR3 spans 17 amino acids.

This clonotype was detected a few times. The chain's CDR3 is CASSLGGTGGPNEQYF. DNA for the CDR3: TGTGCCAGCAGCTTAGGGGGAACAGGGGGACCCAACGAGCAGTACTTC. The V and J genes are TRBV7-9 and TRBJ2-7; 8 bases align to TRBD1. Trimming took 1 base from V and 5 from J; bases not matched to a gene: 10. CDR3 length equals 16 residues. The germline gives CDR1 SEHNR, CDR2 FQNEAQ (reference sequence). The full variable domain, in which reference TRBV7-9 and TRBJ2-7 provide the parts outside the CDR3, is DTGVSQNPRHKITKRGQNVTFRCDPISEHNRLYWYRQTLGQGPEFLTYFQNEAQLEKSRLLSDRFSAERPKGSFSTLEIQRTEQGDSAMYLCASSLGGTGGPNEQYFGPGTRLTVT.

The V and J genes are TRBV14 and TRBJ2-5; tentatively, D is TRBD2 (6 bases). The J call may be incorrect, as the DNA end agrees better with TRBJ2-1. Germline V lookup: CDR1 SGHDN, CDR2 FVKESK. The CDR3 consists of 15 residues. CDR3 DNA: TGTGCCAGCAGCCAAGGGGCCGGGAGAGGGAATGAGCAGTTCTTC. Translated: CASSQGAGRGNEQFF.

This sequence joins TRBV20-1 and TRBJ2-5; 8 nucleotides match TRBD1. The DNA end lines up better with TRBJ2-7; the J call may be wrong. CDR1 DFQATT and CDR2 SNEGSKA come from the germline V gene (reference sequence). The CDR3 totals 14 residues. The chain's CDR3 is CSAAPGQAIYEQYF. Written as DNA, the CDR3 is TGCAGTGCAGCCCCGGGACAGGCGATTTACGAGCAGTACTTC.